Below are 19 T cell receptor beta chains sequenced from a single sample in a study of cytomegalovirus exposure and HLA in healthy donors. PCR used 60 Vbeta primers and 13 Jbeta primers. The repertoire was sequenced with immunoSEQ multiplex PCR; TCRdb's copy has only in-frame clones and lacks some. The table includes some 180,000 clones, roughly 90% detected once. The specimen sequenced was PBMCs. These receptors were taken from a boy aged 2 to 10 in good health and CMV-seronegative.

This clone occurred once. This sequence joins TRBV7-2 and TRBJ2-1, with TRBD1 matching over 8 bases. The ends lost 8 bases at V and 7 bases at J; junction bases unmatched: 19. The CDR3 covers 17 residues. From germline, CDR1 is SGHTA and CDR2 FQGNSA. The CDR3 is CASSTVGAGGYRNEQFF. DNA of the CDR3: TGTGCCAGCTCGACCGTCGGGGCAGGGGGCTATAGAAATGAGCAGTTCTTC.

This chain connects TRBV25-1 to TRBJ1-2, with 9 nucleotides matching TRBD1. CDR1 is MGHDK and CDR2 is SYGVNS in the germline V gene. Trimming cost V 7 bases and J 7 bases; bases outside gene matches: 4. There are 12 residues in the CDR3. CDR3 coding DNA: TGTGCCAGCAAAACAGGGGGCGGTGGCTACACCTTC. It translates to CASKTGGGGYTF.

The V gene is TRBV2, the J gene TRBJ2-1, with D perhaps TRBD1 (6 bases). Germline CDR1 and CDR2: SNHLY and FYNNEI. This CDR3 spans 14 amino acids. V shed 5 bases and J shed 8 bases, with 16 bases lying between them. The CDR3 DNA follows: TGTGCCAGCAGTCGGGACACCGACGGGGATGAGCAGTTCTTC. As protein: CASSRDTDGDEQFF.

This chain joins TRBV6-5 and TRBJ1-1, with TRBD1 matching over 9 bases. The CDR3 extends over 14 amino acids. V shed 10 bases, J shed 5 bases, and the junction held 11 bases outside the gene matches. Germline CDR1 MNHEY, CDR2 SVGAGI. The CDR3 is CATFIQGARTEAFF. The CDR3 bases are TGTGCCACGTTCATACAGGGGGCGCGGACTGAAGCTTTCTTT.

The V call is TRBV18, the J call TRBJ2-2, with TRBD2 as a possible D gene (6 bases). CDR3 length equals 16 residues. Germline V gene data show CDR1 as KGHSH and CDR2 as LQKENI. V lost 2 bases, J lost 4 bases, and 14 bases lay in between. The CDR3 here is CASSPSGGSSTGELFF. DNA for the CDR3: TGTGCCAGCTCACCAAGTGGGGGGTCGAGCACCGGGGAGCTGTTTTTT.

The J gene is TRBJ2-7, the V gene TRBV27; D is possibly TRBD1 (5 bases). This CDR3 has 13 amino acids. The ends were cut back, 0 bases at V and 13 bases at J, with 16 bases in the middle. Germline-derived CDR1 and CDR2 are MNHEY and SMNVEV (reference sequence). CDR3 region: CASSLSGPAGHYF. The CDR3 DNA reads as TGTGCCAGCAGTTTATCGGGGCCGGCAGGGCATTACTTC.

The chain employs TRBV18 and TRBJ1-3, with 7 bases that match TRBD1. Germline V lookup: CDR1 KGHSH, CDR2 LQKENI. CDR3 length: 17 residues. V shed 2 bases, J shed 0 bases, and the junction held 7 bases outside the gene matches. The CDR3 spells CASSPKPGTVSGNTIYF. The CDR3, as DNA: TGTGCCAGCTCACCAAAACCTGGGACAGTCTCTGGAAACACCATATATTTT.

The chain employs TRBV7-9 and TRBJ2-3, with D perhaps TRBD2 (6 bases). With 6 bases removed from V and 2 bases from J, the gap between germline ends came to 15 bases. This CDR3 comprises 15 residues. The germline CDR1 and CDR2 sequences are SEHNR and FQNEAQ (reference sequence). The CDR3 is CASRGEEGPTDTQYF. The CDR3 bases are TGTGCCAGCAGAGGGGAGGAGGGCCCCACAGATACGCAGTATTTT. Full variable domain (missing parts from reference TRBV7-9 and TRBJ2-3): DTGVSQNPRHKITKRGQNVTFRCDPISEHNRLYWYRQTLGQGPEFLTYFQNEAQLEKSRLLSDRFSAERPKGSFSTLEIQRTEQGDSAMYLCASRGEEGPTDTQYFGPGTRLTVL.

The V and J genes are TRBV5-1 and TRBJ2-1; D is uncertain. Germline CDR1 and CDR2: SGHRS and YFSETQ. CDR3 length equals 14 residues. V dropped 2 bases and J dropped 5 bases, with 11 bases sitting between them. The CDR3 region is CASSFGLTDNEQFF. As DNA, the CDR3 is TGCGCCAGCAGCTTCGGGTTAACGGACAATGAGCAGTTCTTC.

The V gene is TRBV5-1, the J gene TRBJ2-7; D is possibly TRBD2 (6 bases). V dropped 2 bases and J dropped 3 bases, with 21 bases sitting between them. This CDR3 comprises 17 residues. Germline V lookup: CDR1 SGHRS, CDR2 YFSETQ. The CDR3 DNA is TGCGCCAGCAGCTTCAGAAATTCCCCGGGACTCGTCTACGAGCAGTACTTC. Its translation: CASSFRNSPGLVYEQYF.

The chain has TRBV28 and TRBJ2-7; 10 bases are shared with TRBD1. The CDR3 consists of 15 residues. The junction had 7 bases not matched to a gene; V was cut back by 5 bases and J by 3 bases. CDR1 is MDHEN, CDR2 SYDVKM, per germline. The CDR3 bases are TGTGCCAGCAGTCCCCGACAGGGGGCAGGCTACGAGCAGTACTTC. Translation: CASSPRQGAGYEQYF.

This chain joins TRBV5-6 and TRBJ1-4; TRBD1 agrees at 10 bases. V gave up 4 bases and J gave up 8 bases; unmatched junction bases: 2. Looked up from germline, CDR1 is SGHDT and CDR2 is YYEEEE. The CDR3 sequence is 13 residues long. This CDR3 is CASSRDRGEKLFF. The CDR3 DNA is TGTGCCAGCAGCCGGGACAGGGGCGAAAAACTGTTTTTT.

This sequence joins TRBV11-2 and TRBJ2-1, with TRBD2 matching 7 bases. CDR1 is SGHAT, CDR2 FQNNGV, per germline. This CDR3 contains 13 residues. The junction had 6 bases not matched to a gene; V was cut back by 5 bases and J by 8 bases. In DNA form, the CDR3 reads TGTGCCAGCAGCCTTTTAGCGGGTTATGAGCAGTTCTTC. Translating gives CASSLLAGYEQFF.

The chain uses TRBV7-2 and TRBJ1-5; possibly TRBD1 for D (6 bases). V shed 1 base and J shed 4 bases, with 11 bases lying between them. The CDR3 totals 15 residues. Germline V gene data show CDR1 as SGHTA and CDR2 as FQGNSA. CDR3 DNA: TGTGCCAGCAGCTTAGTATCAGGGGATAATCAGCCCCAGCATTTT. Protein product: CASSLVSGDNQPQHF.

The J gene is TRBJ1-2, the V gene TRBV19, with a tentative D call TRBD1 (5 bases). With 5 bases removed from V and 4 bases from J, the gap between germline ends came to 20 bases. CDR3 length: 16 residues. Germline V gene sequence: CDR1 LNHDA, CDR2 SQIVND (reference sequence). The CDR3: CASSPGRDSRPYGYTF. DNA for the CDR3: TGTGCCAGTAGTCCAGGCCGGGACTCCAGACCCTATGGCTACACCTTC.

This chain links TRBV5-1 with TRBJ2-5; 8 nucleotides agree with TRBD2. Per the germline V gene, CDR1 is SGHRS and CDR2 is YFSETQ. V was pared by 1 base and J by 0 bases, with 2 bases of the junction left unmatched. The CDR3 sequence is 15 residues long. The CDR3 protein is CASSLQRGYQETQYF. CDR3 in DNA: TGCGCCAGCAGCTTGCAGCGGGGGTACCAAGAGACCCAGTACTTC.

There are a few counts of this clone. CDR3 sequence reads: CASHTGGLPTDTQYF. The CDR3 nucleotides read TGTGCCAGCCATACGGGGGGGCTACCGACAGATACGCAGTATTTT. This chain connects TRBV6-1 to TRBJ2-3; the match to TRBD2 covers 8 bases. Germline CDR1 reads MNHNS; CDR2 reads SASEGT. This CDR3 has 15 residues. V gave up 8 bases and J gave up 3 bases; unmatched junction bases: 10.

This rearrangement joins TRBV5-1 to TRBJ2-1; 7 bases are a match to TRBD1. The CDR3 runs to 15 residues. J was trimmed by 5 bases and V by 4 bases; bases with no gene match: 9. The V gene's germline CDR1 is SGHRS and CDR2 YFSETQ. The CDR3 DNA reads TGCGCCAGCAGCCTATTAGGGGGCAGCGACAATGAGCAGTTCTTC. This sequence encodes CASSLLGGSDNEQFF.

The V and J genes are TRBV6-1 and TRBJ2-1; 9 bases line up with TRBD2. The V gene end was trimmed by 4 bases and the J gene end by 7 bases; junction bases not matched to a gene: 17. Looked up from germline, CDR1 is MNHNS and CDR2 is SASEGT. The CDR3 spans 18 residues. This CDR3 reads CASSAWGRAGGPRNEQFF. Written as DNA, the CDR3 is TGTGCCAGCAGTGCCTGGGGGCGAGCGGGAGGCCCCCGGAATGAGCAGTTCTTC.